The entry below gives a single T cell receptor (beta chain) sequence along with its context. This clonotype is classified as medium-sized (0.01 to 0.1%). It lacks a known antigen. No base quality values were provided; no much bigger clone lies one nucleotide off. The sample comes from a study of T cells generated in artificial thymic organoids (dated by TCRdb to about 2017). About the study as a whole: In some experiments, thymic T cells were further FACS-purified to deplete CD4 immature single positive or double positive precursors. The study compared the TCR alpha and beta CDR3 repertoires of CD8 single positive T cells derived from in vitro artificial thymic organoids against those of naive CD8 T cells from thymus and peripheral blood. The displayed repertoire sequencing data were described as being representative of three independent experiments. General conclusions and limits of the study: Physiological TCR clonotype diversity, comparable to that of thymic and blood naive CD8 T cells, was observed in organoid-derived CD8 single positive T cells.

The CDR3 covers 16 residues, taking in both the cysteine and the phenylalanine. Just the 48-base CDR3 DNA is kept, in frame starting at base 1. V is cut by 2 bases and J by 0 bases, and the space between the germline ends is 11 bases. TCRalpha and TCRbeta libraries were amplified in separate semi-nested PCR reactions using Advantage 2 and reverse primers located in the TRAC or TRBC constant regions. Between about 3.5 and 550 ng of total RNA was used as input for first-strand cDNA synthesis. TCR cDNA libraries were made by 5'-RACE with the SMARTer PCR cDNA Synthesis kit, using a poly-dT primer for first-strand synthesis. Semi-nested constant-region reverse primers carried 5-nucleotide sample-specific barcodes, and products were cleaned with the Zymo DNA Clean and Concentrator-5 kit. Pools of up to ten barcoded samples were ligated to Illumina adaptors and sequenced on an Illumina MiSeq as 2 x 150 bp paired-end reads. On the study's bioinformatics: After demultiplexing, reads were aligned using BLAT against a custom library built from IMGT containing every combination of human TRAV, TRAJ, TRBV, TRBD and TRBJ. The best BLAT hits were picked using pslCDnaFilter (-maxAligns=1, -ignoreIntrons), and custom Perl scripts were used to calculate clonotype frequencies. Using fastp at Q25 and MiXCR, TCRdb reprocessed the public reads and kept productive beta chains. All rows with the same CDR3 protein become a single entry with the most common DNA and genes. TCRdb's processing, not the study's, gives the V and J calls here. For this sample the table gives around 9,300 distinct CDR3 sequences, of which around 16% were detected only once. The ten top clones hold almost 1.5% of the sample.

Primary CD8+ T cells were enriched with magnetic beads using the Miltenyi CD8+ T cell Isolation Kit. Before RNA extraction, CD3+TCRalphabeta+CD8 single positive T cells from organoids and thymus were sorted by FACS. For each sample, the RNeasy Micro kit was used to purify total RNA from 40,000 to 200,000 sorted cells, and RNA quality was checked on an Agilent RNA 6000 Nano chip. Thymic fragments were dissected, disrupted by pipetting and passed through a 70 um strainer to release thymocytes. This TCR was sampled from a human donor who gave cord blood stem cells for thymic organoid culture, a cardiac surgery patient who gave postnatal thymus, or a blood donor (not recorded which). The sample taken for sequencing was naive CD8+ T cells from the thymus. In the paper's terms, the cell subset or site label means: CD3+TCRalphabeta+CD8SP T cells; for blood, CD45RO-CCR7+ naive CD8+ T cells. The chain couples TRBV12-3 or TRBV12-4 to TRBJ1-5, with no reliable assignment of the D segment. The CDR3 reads CASSLLPGNSNQPQHF. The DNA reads TGTGCCAGCAGTTTATTGCCGGGAAATAGCAATCAGCCCCAGCATTTT.